This TCR beta chain came from a study of PD-L1 blockade in urothelial cancer. Clones were read by immunoSEQ multiplex PCR, and TCRdb kept only the in-frame ones, dropping some. Seen here are approximately 79,000 clones, approximately 90% observed once, and the top ten hold around 0.9%. V lost 5 bases to trimming and J lost 0 bases, with 7 bases between them. The CDR3 covers 13 residues. Germline V CDR1 and CDR2: MGHDK, SYGVNS. As for time point: peripheral blood 6 weeks after treatment start. This TCR came from a woman of 80 years or more with urothelial cancer. The chain recombines TRBV25-1 with TRBJ1-1; maybe TRBD1 (5 bases). This specimen was PBMCs, taken around atezolizumab (anti-PD-L1) treatment. CDR3 protein: CASSRGLNTEAFF. CDR3 nucleotide sequence: TGTGCCAGCAGTAGGGGTCTGAACACTGAAGCTTTCTTT.